This TCR beta chain comes out of a study of blood T cell repertoires in COVID-19. Study-level information: The United States, Italy and Spain were the sources of the acute and convalescent COVID-19 samples. The cDNA or gDNA used as material had been derived from T cells, B-cell-depleted T cells, or PBMCs.

The CDR3 consists of 15 residues. V lost 4 bases and J 4 bases, leaving 17 bases between the germline ends. Germline V gene sequence: CDR1 SGHDT, CDR2 YYEEEE. Using immunoSEQ multiplex PCR, the repertoire was profiled, and TCRdb retains in-frame clones only, with some absent. The sample holds some 220,000 clones; 65% to 90% are singletons and the top ten take approximately 2.3%. The chain combines TRBV5-6 with TRBJ2-5; TRBD1 is a possible D gene (6 bases). The source is a woman aged 70-85 years with COVID-19, enrolled during active disease. Sequencing was performed on peripheral blood. The DNA for the CDR3 is TGTGCCAGCAGCCCAAGGGGCAGGGGTAGAGAGACCCAGTACTTC. Its protein product is CASSPRGRGRETQYF.